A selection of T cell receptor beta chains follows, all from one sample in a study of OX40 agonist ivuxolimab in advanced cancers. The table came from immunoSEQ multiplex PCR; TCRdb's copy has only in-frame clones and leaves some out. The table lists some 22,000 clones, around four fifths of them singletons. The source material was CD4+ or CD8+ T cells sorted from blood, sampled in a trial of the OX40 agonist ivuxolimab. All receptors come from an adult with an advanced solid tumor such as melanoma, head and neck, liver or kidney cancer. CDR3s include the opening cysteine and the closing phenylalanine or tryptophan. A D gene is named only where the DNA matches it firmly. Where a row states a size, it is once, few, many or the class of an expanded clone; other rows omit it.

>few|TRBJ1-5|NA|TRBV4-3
CASSQGTNQPQHF
TGCGCCAGCAGCCAGGGGACAAACCAGCCCCAGCATTTT
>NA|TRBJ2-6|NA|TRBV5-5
CASSLDYAGGANVLTF
TGTGCCAGCAGCTTGGATTACGCTGGTGGGGCCAACGTCCTGACTTTC
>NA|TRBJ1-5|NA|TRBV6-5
CASSYSGGDNQPQHF
TGTGCCAGCAGTTACTCGGGGGGAGACAATCAGCCCCAGCATTTT
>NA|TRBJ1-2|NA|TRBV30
CAWSVGLSLGYTF
TGTGCCTGGAGTGTAGGGTTGAGCCTTGGCTACACCTTC
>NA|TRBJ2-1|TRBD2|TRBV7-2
CASSLTSGKREQFF
TGTGCCAGCAGCTTAACTAGCGGGAAACGTGAGCAGTTCTTC
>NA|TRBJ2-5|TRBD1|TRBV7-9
CASSRGQGDQETQYF
TGTGCCAGCAGCCGCGGACAGGGGGATCAAGAGACCCAGTACTTC
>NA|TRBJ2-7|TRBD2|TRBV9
CASSTSGVRGEQYF
TGTGCCAGCAGCACCAGCGGGGTTCGAGGCGAGCAGTACTTC
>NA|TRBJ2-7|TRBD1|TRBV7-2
CASSGQTGFREQYF
TGTGCCAGCAGCGGACAGACAGGGTTCCGGGAGCAGTACTTC
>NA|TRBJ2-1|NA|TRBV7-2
CASWQGQGNEQFF
TGTGCCAGCTGGCAGGGGCAGGGAAATGAGCAGTTCTTC
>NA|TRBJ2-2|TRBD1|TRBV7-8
CASSLGAGGNTGELFF
TGTGCCAGCAGCTTAGGTGCAGGGGGTAACACCGGGGAGCTGTTTTTT
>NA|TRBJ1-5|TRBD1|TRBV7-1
CASSSRQGFNQPQHF
TGTGCCAGCAGCTCACGACAGGGGTTTAATCAGCCCCAGCATTTT
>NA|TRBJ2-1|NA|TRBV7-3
CASSPQPGPYSYNEQFF
TGTGCCAGCAGCCCACAACCGGGCCCATACTCCTACAATGAGCAGTTCTTC
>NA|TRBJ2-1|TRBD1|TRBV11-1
CASSRGQSSYNEQFF
TGTGCCAGCAGCAGGGGACAGAGCTCCTACAATGAGCAGTTCTTC
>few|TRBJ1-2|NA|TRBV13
CASSLGLREFF
TGTGCCAGCAGCTTAGGCCTCCGGGAATTCTTC
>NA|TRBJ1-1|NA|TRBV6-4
CASRPSGRVQAEAFF
TGTGCCAGCAGACCCTCGGGAAGGGTGCAAGCTGAAGCTTTCTTT
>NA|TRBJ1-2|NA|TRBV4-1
CASSQAGQFGYTF
TGCGCCAGCAGCCAAGCAGGACAGTTCGGCTACACCTTC
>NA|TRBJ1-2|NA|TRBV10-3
CAIRDKGTLIRNYGYTF
TGTGCCATCAGGGACAAGGGAACCCTGATTCGTAACTATGGCTACACCTTC
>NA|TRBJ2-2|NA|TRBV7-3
CASSFFSGELFF
TGTGCCAGCAGCTTTTTCTCCGGGGAGCTGTTTTTT
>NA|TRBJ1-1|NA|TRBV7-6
CASSLFAGEAEAFF
TGTGCCAGCAGCTTATTTGCAGGAGAGGCTGAAGCTTTCTTT
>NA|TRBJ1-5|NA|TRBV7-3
CASSLTGISNQPQHF
TGTGCCAGCAGCTTAACGGGGATTAGCAATCAGCCCCAGCATTTT
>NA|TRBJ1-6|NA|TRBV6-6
CATFRTGNSPLHF
TGTGCCACCTTTAGAACGGGGAATTCACCCCTCCACTTT
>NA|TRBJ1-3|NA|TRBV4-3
CASSQVISGSGNTIYF
TGCGCCAGCAGCCAAGTAATCTCGGGATCTGGAAACACCATATATTTT
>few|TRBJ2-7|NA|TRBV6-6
CASSDDRFSSYEQYF
TGTGCCAGCAGTGACGACAGGTTTAGCTCCTACGAGCAGTACTTC
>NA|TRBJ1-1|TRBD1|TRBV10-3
CAISDAGTVNTEAFF
TGTGCCATCAGTGACGCCGGGACAGTGAACACTGAAGCTTTCTTT
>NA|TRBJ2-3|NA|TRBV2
CASGGRQGRGNTQYF
TGTGCCAGTGGGGGGAGACAGGGACGAGGAAATACGCAGTATTTT
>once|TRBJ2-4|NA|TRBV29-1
CSVALQGLLAKNIQYF
TGCAGCGTTGCCCTACAGGGATTACTAGCCAAAAACATTCAGTACTTC
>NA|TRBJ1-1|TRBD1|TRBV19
CASSIAGQDEAFF
TGTGCCAGTAGTATAGCGGGACAGGATGAAGCTTTCTTT
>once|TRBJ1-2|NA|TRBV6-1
CATVKGVYGYTF
TGTGCCACGGTAAAAGGTGTCTATGGCTACACCTTC
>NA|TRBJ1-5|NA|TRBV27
CASSLSYGNQPQHF
TGTGCCAGCAGTCTCTCCTATGGCAATCAGCCCCAGCATTTT
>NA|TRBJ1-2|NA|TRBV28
CAIRGVGGYGYTF
TGTGCCATCCGAGGAGTAGGCGGTTATGGCTACACCTTC
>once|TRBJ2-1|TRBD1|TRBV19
CASSRPGQGYNEQFF
TGTGCCAGTAGTCGCCCGGGACAGGGATACAATGAGCAGTTCTTC
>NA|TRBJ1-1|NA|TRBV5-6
CASSLSWTSGNTEAFF
TGTGCCAGCAGCTTAAGCTGGACTTCGGGTAACACTGAAGCTTTCTTT
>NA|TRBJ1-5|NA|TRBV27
CASSFLGGAYQPQHF
TGTGCCAGCAGCTTCTTAGGGGGGGCCTATCAGCCCCAGCATTTT
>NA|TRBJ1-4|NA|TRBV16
CASSQSEKGGNEKLFF
TGTGCCAGCAGCCAATCCGAAAAGGGTGGTAATGAAAAACTGTTTTTT
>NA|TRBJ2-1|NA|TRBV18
CASSYEPGHRDNEQFF
TGTGCCAGCTCATATGAACCGGGACACCGCGACAATGAGCAGTTCTTC
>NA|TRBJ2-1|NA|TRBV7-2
CASSGNRVGFNEQFF
TGTGCCAGCAGCGGCAACAGGGTGGGGTTTAATGAGCAGTTCTTC
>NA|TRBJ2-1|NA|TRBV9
CASSVGLARGVEQFF
TGTGCCAGCAGCGTAGGTCTAGCTCGCGGAGTGGAGCAGTTCTTC
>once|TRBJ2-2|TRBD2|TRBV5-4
CASSRSGTNTGELFF
TGTGCCAGCAGCCGGAGCGGGACCAACACCGGGGAGCTGTTTTTT
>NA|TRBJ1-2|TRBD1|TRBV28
CASSPGQGARGYTF
TGTGCCAGCAGTCCGGGACAGGGGGCGAGAGGCTACACCTTC
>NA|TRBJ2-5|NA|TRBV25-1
CANAPRAWETQYF
TGTGCCAACGCCCCAAGGGCGTGGGAGACCCAGTACTTC
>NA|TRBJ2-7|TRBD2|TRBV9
CASSTGLAGVYEQYF
TGTGCCAGCAGCACGGGACTAGCGGGAGTATACGAGCAGTACTTC
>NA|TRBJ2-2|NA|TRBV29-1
CSAGPTSGELFF
TGCAGCGCCGGGCCAACCTCCGGGGAGCTGTTTTTT
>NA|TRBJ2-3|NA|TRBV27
CATRQYTDTQYF
TGTGCCACCAGGCAGTACACAGATACGCAGTATTTT
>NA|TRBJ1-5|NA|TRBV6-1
CASKSGSIIQPQHF
TGTGCCAGCAAGTCAGGGTCGATCATTCAGCCCCAGCATTTT
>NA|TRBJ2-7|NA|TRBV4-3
CASSQDWGQAAYEQYF
TGCGCCAGCAGCCAAGATTGGGGGCAGGCCGCCTACGAGCAGTACTTC
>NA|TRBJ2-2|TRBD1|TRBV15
CATSKGQGWTGELFF
TGTGCCACCAGCAAGGGACAGGGCTGGACCGGGGAGCTGTTTTTT
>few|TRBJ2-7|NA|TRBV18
CASSANDILREQYF
TGTGCCAGCTCAGCAAACGACATCCTCCGCGAGCAGTACTTC
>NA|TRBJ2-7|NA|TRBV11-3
CASSLGTNYEQYF
TGTGCCAGCAGCTTAGGGACAAACTACGAGCAGTACTTC
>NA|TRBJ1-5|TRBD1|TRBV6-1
CASRGTGNNQPQHF
TGTGCCAGCAGGGGGACAGGGAACAATCAGCCCCAGCATTTT
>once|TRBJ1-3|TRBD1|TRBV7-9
CASSLGGTGGKGSGNTIYF
TGTGCCAGCAGCTTAGGCGGGACAGGGGGAAAGGGCTCTGGAAACACCATATATTTT
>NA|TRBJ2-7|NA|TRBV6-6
CASSYGGPGFSYEQYF
TGTGCCAGCAGTTACGGGGGGCCGGGGTTCTCCTACGAGCAGTACTTC
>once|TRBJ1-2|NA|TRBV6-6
CASSYSLQGGYGYTF
TGTGCCAGCAGTTACTCTCTACAGGGAGGGTATGGCTACACCTTC
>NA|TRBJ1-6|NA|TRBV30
CAWNVDSNSPLHF
TGTGCCTGGAACGTAGACTCTAATTCACCCCTCCACTTT
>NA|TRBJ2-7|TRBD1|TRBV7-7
CASSTGQNSYEQYF
TGTGCTAGCAGCACGGGACAGAACTCCTACGAGCAGTACTTC
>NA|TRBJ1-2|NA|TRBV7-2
CASSLEAAWGYTF
TGTGCCAGCAGCTTAGAGGCTGCCTGGGGCTACACCTTC
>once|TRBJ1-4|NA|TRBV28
CASSPGEKLFF
TGTGCCAGCAGTCCCGGGGAGAAACTGTTTTTT
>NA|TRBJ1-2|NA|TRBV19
CASSIDGRERYGYTF
TGTGCCAGTAGTATAGACGGCAGGGAGCGATATGGCTACACCTTC
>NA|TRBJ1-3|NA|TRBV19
CASSMDGASNSGNTIYF
TGTGCCAGTAGTATGGACGGTGCATCGAACTCTGGAAACACCATATATTTT
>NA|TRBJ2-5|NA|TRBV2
CASSEQGMETQYF
TGTGCCAGCAGTGAACAAGGGATGGAGACCCAGTACTTC